One sample yielded the 19 T cell receptor beta chains listed below, sequenced in a study of breast tumors, draining lymph nodes, adjacent tissues (dated by TCRdb to about 2016). Library method: multiplex PCR. Instrument on record: Illumina HiSeq 2000. TCRdb handled the public reads itself, with Q25 trimming in fastp and clone calling in MiXCR, and kept productive beta chains. Identical CDR3 protein sequences are pooled into one entry, listed with their most common genes and DNA. Present in this sample are some 49,000 distinct CDR3 sequences, 23% of which were seen just once. The ten largest clones capture 6.5% to 8% of the sample. Sample: breast tumor tissue. The receptors stem from a female donor with breast cancer. Some clones in this sample may be carry-over from other donors' samples.

This clonotype was seen ten or more times. The rearrangement links TRBV7-9 to TRBJ2-7; 7 bases line up with TRBD1. In germline, CDR1 is SEHNR, CDR2 FQNEAQ (reference sequence). Trimming at V came to 2 bases and at J to 3 bases, leaving 4 bases not matched to a gene. CDR3 length equals 14 residues. DNA of the CDR3: TGTGCCAGCAGCTTACTAGGACAGGACTACGAGCAGTACTTC. Residues: CASSLLGQDYEQYF. The full variable domain, in which reference TRBV7-9 and TRBJ2-7 provide the parts outside the CDR3, is DTGVSQNPRHKITKRGQNVTFRCDPISEHNRLYWYRQTLGQGPEFLTYFQNEAQLEKSRLLSDRFSAERPKGSFSTLEIQRTEQGDSAMYLCASSLLGQDYEQYFGPGTRLTVT.

This clonotype has at least ten counts. This sequence joins TRBV27 and TRBJ1-3; D may be TRBD1 (6 bases). Trimming shortened V by 4 bases and J by 2 bases, and 15 bases separated the two germline ends. Looked up from germline, CDR1 is MNHEY and CDR2 is SMNVEV (reference sequence). This CDR3 comprises 16 residues. The CDR3 bases are TGTGCCAGCAGTTCGATACAGGGTTTGGCTGGAAACACCATATATTTT. Protein sequence: CASSSIQGLAGNTIYF.

This clonotype came up many times. This chain joins TRBV24-1 and TRBJ2-3; TRBD1 matches at 7 bases. V was pared by 2 bases and J by 1 base, with 8 bases of the junction left unmatched. The CDR3 is 17 residues long. Germline values: CDR1 KGHDR, CDR2 SFDVKD. The CDR3: CATSDSHRGSGTDTQYF. In DNA, the CDR3 is TGTGCCACCAGTGATTCCCACAGGGGCAGTGGCACAGATACGCAGTATTTT.

For this clonotype: Given the absence of the conserved phenylalanine or tryptophan at the CDR3 end, a read error is likely. No DNA is shown, since the ends of the CDR3 on it are uncertain; the CDR3 is the one TCRdb lists. The CDR3 here is CASSQDRLGIL. The chain joins TRBV14 to TRBJ2-7; TRBD2 is the table's D call and was not checked against the DNA. The CDR3 has 11 amino acids, counting both end residues. Germline CDR1 SGHDN, CDR2 FVKESK.

In the case of this clonotype: A much larger clone differs by one base, so this may be a read error. The V and J genes are TRBV5-1 and TRBJ2-5, with D possibly matching TRBD1 (5 bases). Deletions cut 0 bases from V and 4 bases from J, with 16 bases between. This CDR3 is built from 16 residues. The germline gives CDR1 SGHRS, CDR2 YFSETQ. CDR3 DNA sequence: TGCGCCAGCAGCTTGGGGTTGTGGCAGGGTATAGAGACCCAGTACTTC. It yields the protein CASSLGLWQGIETQYF. The entire variable domain, with the rest obtained from reference TRBV5-1 and TRBJ2-5, is as follows: KAGVTQTPRYLIKTRGQQVTLSCSPISGHRSVSWYQQTPGQGLQFLFEYFSETQRNKGNFPGRFSGRQFSNSRSEMNVSTLELGDSALYLCASSLGLWQGIETQYFGPGTRLLVL.

This clonotype was seen a handful of times. The rearrangement uses TRBV10-2 and TRBJ1-1, with a possible D match to TRBD1 (5 bases). Trimming stripped 7 bases from V and 3 bases from J, with 12 bases between. The CDR3 contains 13 residues. Germline CDR1 and CDR2: WSHSY and SAAADI. CDR3 sequence reads: CASKAGGDTEAFF. The CDR3 DNA reads as TGCGCCAGCAAAGCGGGGGGGGACACTGAAGCTTTCTTT.

This clonotype was seen many times. This chain joins TRBV28 and TRBJ1-2; D gene uncertain. Germline CDR1 and CDR2: MDHEN and SYDVKM. The germline V and J ends were trimmed by 7 bases and 3 bases, with 6 bases remaining between them. CDR3 length: 11 residues. The CDR3 loop reads CASKVDYGYTF. The CDR3 bases are TGTGCCAGCAAGGTTGACTATGGCTACACCTTC.

In its sample, this clonotype was seen many times. V and J are TRBV20-1 and TRBJ2-1, with a weak D call TRBD1 (5 bases). Germline loops: CDR1 DFQATT, CDR2 SNEGSKA (reference sequence). V lost 0 bases and J 6 bases, leaving 12 bases between the germline ends. The CDR3 spans 14 residues. The CDR3 spells CSARDGAGPNEQFF. CDR3 sequence (DNA): TGCAGTGCTAGAGATGGGGCAGGGCCCAATGAGCAGTTCTTC.

V is TRBV27 and J is TRBJ2-1; 7 bases match TRBD2. J was trimmed by 0 bases and V by 5 bases; bases with no gene match: 10. The CDR3 runs to 17 residues. The germline V gene has CDR1 MNHEY and CDR2 SMNVEV (reference sequence). CDR3 residues: CASSPRLAASSYNEQFF. CDR3 coding DNA: TGTGCCAGCAGTCCTCGACTAGCAGCGAGCTCCTACAATGAGCAGTTCTTC.

There are many counts of this clonotype. The J gene is TRBJ1-4, the V gene TRBV9, with no clear D. The CDR3 runs to 15 residues. The V and J ends lost 0 bases and 4 bases respectively, with 10 bases between them. The V gene's germline CDR1 is SGDLS and CDR2 YYNGEE. CDR3 bases: TGTGCCAGCAGCGTAGAAGGCAGGTTTAATGAAAAACTGTTTTTT. This translates into CASSVEGRFNEKLFF.

V is TRBV3-1 and J is TRBJ2-2; unclear D gene. Germline V gene sequence: CDR1 LGHDT, CDR2 YNNKEL (reference sequence). The CDR3 is 12 amino acids. The ends were cut back, 4 bases at V and 8 bases at J, with 8 bases in the middle. This CDR3 reads CASSLHAGELFF. CDR3 coding DNA: TGTGCCAGCAGCCTTCACGCGGGGGAGCTGTTTTTT. Combining the CDR3 with reference TRBV3-1 and TRBJ2-2 gives the whole variable domain DTAVSQTPKYLVTQMGNDKSIKCEQNLGHDTMYWYKQDSKKFLKIMFSYNNKELIINETVPNRFSPKSPDKAHLNLHINSLELGDSAVYFCASSLHAGELFFGEGSRLTVL.

This clonotype has just a few counts. The genes are TRBV6-5 and TRBJ2-5; the D is unclear. The CDR3 spans 16 residues. Trimming stripped 0 bases from V and 1 base from J, with 12 bases between. The germline V gene has CDR1 MNHEY and CDR2 SVGAGI. The chain's CDR3 is CASSYSISLGQETQYF. The CDR3 region has the DNA TGTGCCAGCAGTTACTCCATAAGCCTTGGCCAAGAGACCCAGTACTTC.

This clonotype was detected many times. The chain carries TRBV5-5 and TRBJ2-3; D possibly uses TRBD1 or TRBD2 (6 bases each). V lost 4 bases to trimming and J lost 6 bases, with 15 bases between them. This CDR3 contains 14 residues. From germline, CDR1 is SGHKS and CDR2 YYEKEE (reference sequence). The CDR3 reads CASSAGHGIDTQYF. The CDR3 nucleotides are TGTGCCAGCAGCGCGGGACACGGAATCGATACGCAGTATTTT.

This clonotype was seen at least ten times. The rearrangement joins TRBV28 to TRBJ1-3, with D hard to call. The V end lost 7 bases, the J end lost 2 bases, and 3 bases lay between the germline ends. The germline CDR1 and CDR2 sequences are MDHEN and SYDVKM. The CDR3 extends over 11 amino acids. CDR3 sequence (DNA): TGTGCCAGCATGACTGGAAACACCATATATTTT. Protein product: CASMTGNTIYF.

Comment on this clonotype: A much larger clone lies a single base off, so this may be a read error. The chain employs TRBV11-2 and TRBJ1-5; D gene ambiguous. Trimming pared 5 bases from V and 7 bases from J, leaving 12 bases between. This CDR3 is 13 amino acids long. Germline V gene sequence: CDR1 SGHAT, CDR2 FQNNGV. DNA of the CDR3: TGTGCCAGCAGCGCGACCCAGCGGCAGCCCCAGCATTTT. Protein product: CASSATQRQPQHF.

The chain is built from TRBV7-3 and TRBJ2-5; 8 nucleotides match TRBD1. CDR1 SGHTA and CDR2 FQGTGA come from the germline V gene. The CDR3 consists of 13 residues. The V gene end was trimmed by 5 bases and the J gene end by 5 bases; junction bases not matched to a gene: 4. The CDR3, as DNA: TGTGCCAGCAGCCCGAACAGGGGGGAGACCCAGTACTTC. Residues: CASSPNRGETQYF.

This clonotype was detected once. Compared with germline, one end of the junction differs, possibly owing to a read error. The V and J genes are TRBV20-1 and TRBJ2-5, with 7 bases aligning to TRBD1. The CDR3 totals 17 residues. Germline assignment: CDR1 DFQATT and CDR2 SNEGSKA (reference sequence). CDR3 protein: CSASPPGQLFYQEAQYF. CDR3 nucleotide sequence: TGCAGTGCTTCCCCTCCGGGACAGCTATTTTACCAAGAGGCCCAGTACTTC.

The J gene is TRBJ1-1, the V gene TRBV5-5; D remains unclear. The V gene lost 0 bases and the J gene lost 1 base, with 10 bases spanning the gap. Germline assignment: CDR1 SGHKS and CDR2 YYEKEE (reference sequence). CDR3 size: 15 residues. The CDR3: CASSLDGRRNTEAFF. Written as DNA, the CDR3 is TGTGCCAGCAGCTTGGACGGGAGGAGGAACACTGAAGCTTTCTTT.

There are many counts of this clonotype. This chain's CDR3 is CATSDFGRSAKETQYF. In DNA form, the CDR3 reads TGTGCCACCAGTGATTTCGGCAGGAGTGCTAAAGAGACCCAGTACTTC. The chain links TRBV24-1 to TRBJ2-5, with unresolved D. Germline loops: CDR1 KGHDR, CDR2 SFDVKD. V lost 1 base to trimming and J lost 3 bases, with 14 bases between them. The CDR3 covers 16 residues.